This T cell receptor (beta chain) was captured by sequencing in a study of T cells in Graves' hyperthyroidism and ophthalmopathy. Whole-study findings and limits: Median prediction lead before ophthalmopathy onset was 6.5 to 7 months with the model. Appearing also in blood were most of the thyroid clonotypes expanded above 0.001.

Regions amplified from RNA transcripts were the TCR beta CDR3 regions. Primed by the HTBI set, a first-round RT-PCR was run on the TCR CDR3. TCRdb reprocessed the multiplex PCR reads with MiXCR, giving one entry per CDR3 protein. The sample carries 300,000 to 500,000 distinct CDR3 sequences, more than 12% recorded once. Trimming removed 2 bases at V and 3 bases at J, with 11 bases between. CDR1 is DFQATT, CDR2 SNEGSKA, per germline (reference sequence). The CDR3 is made up of 14 amino acids. For Graves' hyperthyroidism to be stable, ophthalmopathy could not progress within 18 months. Uncontrolled infection, other autoimmune disease, pregnancy or lactation disqualified patients from enrolment. On this clonotype itself: Its matching antigen is unknown.

The material sequenced was blood. The sequence was collected from a woman aged 25-40 years with Graves' hyperthyroidism. V usage is TRBV20-1 and J usage is TRBJ1-5; D ambiguous. The CDR3 region has the DNA TGCAGTGCTAGATCATCCGGAGACAATCAGCCCCAGCATTTT. This translates into CSARSSGDNQPQHF.